The clone carrying this T cell receptor (beta chain) showed up just a few times. These data come from a study of cytomegalovirus exposure and HLA in healthy donors. V dropped 8 bases and J dropped 4 bases, with 9 bases sitting between them. CDR3 length equals 11 residues. CDR1 is SNHLY, CDR2 FYNNEI, per germline. Use of 60 Vbeta and 13 Jbeta primers characterized the PCR. Generated by immunoSEQ multiplex PCR, the TCRdb table keeps only in-frame clones and is missing some. The sample carries about 160,000 clones, around 79% recorded once. The sample consisted of PBMCs. This TCR was sampled from a woman aged 45-59 years in good health and CMV-seropositive. The rearrangement uses TRBV2 and TRBJ2-7, with D maybe TRBD2 (6 bases). DNA for the CDR3: TGTGCCAGCGTCCGGGGGTACGAGCAGTACTTC. Its protein is CASVRGYEQYF.